This T cell receptor (beta chain) was obtained from a study of cytomegalovirus exposure and HLA in healthy donors. At the level of the study: Researchers previously reported finding 90 million to 120 million unique TCR beta sequences from roughly 180 million T cells.

The PCR employed 60 Vbeta primers together with 13 Jbeta primers. Generated by immunoSEQ multiplex PCR, the TCRdb table keeps only in-frame clones and is missing some. The sample lists more than 85,000 clones, 78% occurring once. Deletions cut 6 bases from V and 4 bases from J, with 15 bases between. This CDR3 contains 14 residues. Germline V gene data show CDR1 as SQVTM and CDR2 as ANQGSEA. The sample taken for sequencing was PBMCs. The receptor comes from a man under 40 in good health and CMV-seronegative. The gene calls are TRBV29-1 and TRBJ2-2; D is possibly TRBD1 (5 bases). As DNA, the CDR3 is TGCAGCGTAGCCTTCTGGGGCGGCACCGGGGAGCTGTTTTTT. Its translation is CSVAFWGGTGELFF.